This note documents a single TCR beta chain sequence. Its antigen is not known. One end of the junction is discordant with germline, which a read error may explain. The entry originates in a study of T cells in women clearing cervical HPV infection. Study as a whole: Cases were women with histologically confirmed HPV16-related CIN3 or worse, including 2 invasive cancers. Blood came at first lesion visit for cases, post-clearance for controls. Study findings and constraints: CIN3+ cases had significantly higher TCR richness than controls; evenness did not differ.

Data came from immunoSEQ multiplex PCR; TCRdb stores just in-frame clones and leaves some out. The sample has tens of thousands of clones. HPV was found by MY09/MY11 PCR and dot-blot genotyping. Material: blood buffy coat. This clonotype originated in a woman between 18 and 69 years old with a cervical HPV16 infection that either progressed to CIN3+ or cleared (not recorded which).

The part of the CDR3 DNA that was read is TGTGCCAGCAGCCTAACAGGGGGCTCACCC. As protein: CASSLTGGSP. The entire CDR3 protein reads CASSLTGGSPLHF. This chain joins TRBV7-3 and TRBJ1-6; 9 nucleotides agree with TRBD1. The sequence runs out 3 residues before the end of the CDR3; the remainder is reconstructed from the germline J gene. This CDR3 spans 13 amino acids. Germline-derived CDR1 and CDR2 are SGHTA and FQGTGA.